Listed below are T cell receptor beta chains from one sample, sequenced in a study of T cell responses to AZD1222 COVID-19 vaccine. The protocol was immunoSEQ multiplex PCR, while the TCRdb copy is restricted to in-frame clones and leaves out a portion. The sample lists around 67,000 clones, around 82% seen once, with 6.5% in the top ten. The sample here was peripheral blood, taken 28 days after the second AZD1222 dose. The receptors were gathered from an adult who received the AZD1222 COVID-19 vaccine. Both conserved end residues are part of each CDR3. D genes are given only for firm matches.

CASSLMVAGWETQYF TGTGCCAGCAGCTTAATGGTAGCGGGGTGGGAGACCCAGTACTTC TRBJ2-5 TRBV7-9 TRBD2
CASGEGGGYTF TGTGCCAGCGGCGAAGGGGGGGGCTACACCTTC TRBJ1-2 TRBV27 -
CSASEASGGTDTQYF TGCAGTGCTAGTGAGGCTAGCGGGGGGACAGATACGCAGTATTTT TRBJ2-3 TRBV20-1 TRBD2
CASSIGAEQFF TGTGCCAGCAGCATAGGCGCTGAGCAGTTCTTC TRBJ2-1 TRBV5-6 -
CASSQQGIDQPQHF TGTGCCAGCAGTCAACAGGGGATCGATCAGCCCCAGCATTTT TRBJ1-5 TRBV6-2/TRBV6-3 TRBD1
CASSENRAGNTIYF TGTGCCAGCAGTGAAAACAGGGCCGGAAACACCATATATTTT TRBJ1-3 TRBV2 -
CASSLARDSRGYSPLHF TGTGCCAGCAGCTTAGCTCGGGACAGCCGGGGATATTCACCCCTCCACTTT TRBJ1-6 TRBV11-2 TRBD1
CASSQDITSGHSPDTQYF TGTGCCAGCAGCCAAGATATCACTTCGGGACACTCCCCTGATACGCAGTATTTT TRBJ2-3 TRBV4-2 -
CASSMTGNEQYF TGTGCCAGCAGCATGACAGGGAACGAGCAGTACTTC TRBJ2-7 TRBV5-5 TRBD1
CASSAGQGGYGYTF TGTGCCAGCAGTGCCGGTCAGGGGGGGTATGGCTACACCTTC TRBJ1-2 TRBV2 TRBD1
CASSEVSSSTDTQYF TGTGCCAGCAGTGAAGTCTCAAGTAGCACAGATACGCAGTATTTT TRBJ2-3 TRBV6-1 -
CASTLGQGFRYGYTF TGTGCCAGCACCTTAGGACAGGGTTTTCGCTATGGCTACACCTTC TRBJ1-2 TRBV6-5 TRBD1
CSVEIREAFF TGCAGCGTTGAAATCCGGGAAGCTTTCTTT TRBJ1-1 TRBV29-1 -
CASSRTKAGVSNQPQHF TGTGCCAGCTCACGCACCAAGGCCGGGGTTAGCAATCAGCCCCAGCATTTT TRBJ1-5 TRBV18 -
CASSSIAGGRDSPLHF TGTGCCAGCAGCTCTATCGCGGGGGGGAGGGATTCACCCCTCCACTTT TRBJ1-6 TRBV11-2 -
CASSLESYVLNTEAFF TGTGCCAGCAGCTTGGAGAGTTACGTTCTGAACACTGAAGCTTTCTTT TRBJ1-1 TRBV5-6 -
CASSSTGTSGPTELFF TGTGCCAGCAGCTCAACGGGGACTAGCGGGCCTACGGAGCTGTTTTTT TRBJ2-2 TRBV7-9 TRBD2